A single sample gave rise to the 25 T cell receptor beta chains below, sequenced in a study of control samples from healthy donors and cancer patients. Assay: immunoSEQ multiplex PCR; the TCRdb copy retains only in-frame clones and omits some. The table includes around 120,000 clones, roughly 94% detected once. Sequences were obtained from blood. These receptors all stem from a man between 25 and 39 years old in good health.

The chain is built from TRBV5-4 and TRBJ2-5; D may be TRBD1 (6 bases). CDR3 length equals 16 residues. V was pared by 0 bases and J by 1 base, with 13 bases between. CDR1 and CDR2 from the germline V gene are SGHNT and YYREEE (reference sequence). DNA for the CDR3: TGTGCCAGCAGCTTGGACTACCGACAGGTCCAAGAGACCCAGTACTTC. Its protein product is CASSLDYRQVQETQYF.

This clone was recorded only once. The CDR3 loop reads CASSPLAGAWLNEQFF. The DNA for the CDR3 is TGTGCCAGCAGCCCCCTAGCGGGGGCCTGGCTCAATGAGCAGTTCTTC. The chain couples TRBV7-2 to TRBJ2-1, with TRBD2 matching over 10 bases. Per the germline V gene, CDR1 is SGHTA and CDR2 is FQGNSA. V was clipped by 5 bases and J by 6 bases; unmatched bases: 10. CDR3 length: 16 amino acids.

As regards this clone: The germline gene is not matched at one end of the junction; a read error may be the cause. This sequence joins TRBV5-1 and TRBJ2-5; D is unresolved. CDR1 SGHRS and CDR2 YFSETQ come from the germline V gene. The CDR3 contains 15 residues. The CDR3 sequence is CASSLVTAYQGTQYF. The DNA of the CDR3 is TGCGCCAGCAGCTTGGTTACAGCGTACCAAGGGACCCAGTACTTC.

This chain uses TRBV18 with TRBJ1-3; D perhaps matches TRBD1 (5 bases). The CDR3 covers 15 residues. The V end lost 5 bases, the J end lost 4 bases, and 15 bases lay between the germline ends. Looked up from germline, CDR1 is KGHSH and CDR2 is LQKENI. The CDR3 reads CASSRDEVKGNTIYF. The CDR3 region has the DNA TGTGCCAGCTCAAGGGACGAAGTAAAAGGAAACACCATATATTTT.

This clone came up a few times. The V and J genes are TRBV7-2 and TRBJ2-4; the D is unclear. Germline CDR1 and CDR2: SGHTA and FQGNSA. V was cut by 4 bases and J by 8 bases, with 18 bases left in between. The CDR3 consists of 15 residues. The CDR3 nucleotides read TGTGCCAGCAGCTCGACCCCATTAGGAGTTGACATTCAGTACTTC. This translates into CASSSTPLGVDIQYF.

The chain joins TRBV6-2 or TRBV6-3 to TRBJ2-3; D is unclear. Trimming cost V 4 bases and J 6 bases, with 14 bases left between them. CDR1 and CDR2 from the germline V gene are MNHEY and SVGEGT. The CDR3 has 14 amino acids. In DNA form, the CDR3 reads TGTGCCAGCAGTTTTGGTGGCTCCTCGGATACGCAGTATTTT. Residues: CASSFGGSSDTQYF.

The rearrangement links TRBV27 to TRBJ1-6; 7 bases are a match to TRBD1. The CDR3 covers 14 residues. V lost 7 bases to trimming and J lost 6 bases; unmatched junction nucleotides: 6. CDR1 and CDR2 (germline): MNHEY, SMNVEV (reference sequence). CDR3 loop: CASKEGQLNSPLHF. As DNA, the CDR3 is TGTGCCAGCAAAGAGGGACAGCTTAATTCACCCCTCCACTTT.

The V gene is TRBV7-2, the J gene TRBJ1-2; TRBD1 is a possible D gene (5 bases). V dropped 3 bases and J dropped 5 bases, with 16 bases sitting between them. Germline CDR1 SGHTA, CDR2 FQGNSA. The CDR3 covers 15 residues. CDR3 amino acids: CASSLRPSKGYGYTF. For the CDR3, the DNA is TGTGCCAGCAGCTTGAGGCCATCCAAGGGGTATGGCTACACCTTC.

The gene calls are TRBV28 and TRBJ1-4, with D tentatively TRBD1 (5 bases). Germline V gene lookup returns CDR1 MDHEN and CDR2 SYDVKM. The CDR3 is 15 residues long. V was clipped by 4 bases and J by 8 bases, with 17 bases between them. DNA of the CDR3: TGTGCCAGCAGTTGGGGGGGGATGATGGAAGAAAAACTGTTTTTT. Protein sequence: CASSWGGMMEEKLFF.

The chain recombines TRBV4-1 with TRBJ1-1; no reliable D call. There are 14 residues in the CDR3. Germline CDR1 and CDR2: MGHRA and YSYEKL. V was trimmed by 1 base and J by 1 base, leaving 7 bases between them. As DNA, the CDR3 is TGCGCCAGCAGCCAAGGAGCTGGGAACACTGAAGCTTTCTTT. Its translation: CASSQGAGNTEAFF.

The rearrangement uses TRBV4-2 and TRBJ2-4; 10 bases line up with TRBD2. This CDR3 comprises 18 residues. The germline V gene encodes CDR1 LGHNA and CDR2 YNFKEQ. V dropped 4 bases and J dropped 3; count of bases not matched to a gene: 12. The CDR3 region is CASSPGTSAFLGKNIQYF. The DNA of the CDR3 is TGTGCCAGCAGCCCGGGGACTAGCGCCTTTTTGGGCAAAAACATTCAGTACTTC.

The rearrangement uses TRBV7-8 and TRBJ2-3; D is perhaps TRBD2 (6 bases). Germline CDR1 reads SGHVS; CDR2 reads FQNEAQ. Trimming took 7 bases from V and 1 from J, leaving 15 bases between them. The CDR3 covers 15 residues. CDR3 in amino acids: CASTLGGPGTDTQYF. The CDR3 nucleotides read TGTGCCAGCACCCTGGGAGGCCCCGGCACAGATACGCAGTATTTT.

This clone appeared once. The rearrangement uses TRBV7-9 and TRBJ1-6; D is undetermined. Trimming took 5 bases from V and 7 from J, leaving 6 bases between them. CDR3 length: 12 amino acids. The germline V gene has CDR1 SEHNR and CDR2 FQNEAQ (reference sequence). The CDR3 coding sequence is TGTGCCAGCAGCGCCGACAATTCACCCCTCCACTTT. It is translated as CASSADNSPLHF.

Written as DNA, the CDR3 is TGCGCCAGCAGCCGTCCTAGGGTCACTAATGAAAAACTGTTTTTT. Encoded protein: CASSRPRVTNEKLFF. The chain links TRBV4-1 to TRBJ1-4, with D uncertain. The CDR3 is made up of 15 amino acids. Per germline, CDR1 MGHRA and CDR2 YSYEKL. Trimming took 4 bases from V and 2 from J, leaving 11 bases between them.

The V gene is TRBV3-1 (or the pseudogene TRBV3-2), the J gene TRBJ2-7; D is unclear. The CDR3 sequence is 18 residues long. Germline CDR1 and CDR2: LGHDT and YNNKEL (reference sequence). Trimming pared 1 base from V and 6 bases from J, leaving 25 bases between. Here the CDR3 reads CASSQVLRGDTPGLEQYF. The CDR3 DNA follows: TGTGCCAGCAGCCAAGTTTTACGAGGCGATACTCCCGGCCTCGAGCAGTACTTC.

The V call is TRBV15, the J call TRBJ1-3; no definite D call. The CDR3 has 14 residues. Germline CDR1 and CDR2: LNHNV and YYDKDF (reference sequence). Trimming stripped 7 bases from V and 1 base from J, with 11 bases between. The CDR3 spells CATNSGRSGNTIYF. DNA for the CDR3: TGTGCCACCAACTCGGGTCGGTCTGGAAACACCATATATTTT.

The rearrangement joins TRBV7-3 to TRBJ2-1; maybe TRBD2 (7 bases). The CDR3 contains 13 residues. Trimming removed 2 bases from V and 9 bases from J, with 11 bases in between. The germline V gene encodes CDR1 SGHTA and CDR2 FQGTGA. The CDR3 coding sequence is TGTGCCAGCAGCTTAGGGGGGGCCGGTGAGCAGTTCTTC. It is translated as CASSLGGAGEQFF.

The V gene is TRBV4-1, the J gene TRBJ2-7, with a weak D call TRBD1 (7 bases). Germline values: CDR1 MGHRA, CDR2 YSYEKL. With 3 bases removed from V and 2 bases from J, the gap between germline ends came to 17 bases. The CDR3 runs 16 residues. CDR3 sequence reads: CASSHLGAGGTYEQYF. Here the CDR3 DNA reads TGCGCCAGCAGCCACCTTGGGGCAGGGGGGACCTACGAGCAGTACTTC.

The V and J genes are TRBV18 and TRBJ2-2, with D perhaps matching TRBD1 (6 bases). The CDR3 loop spans 16 amino acids. Germline V CDR1 and CDR2: KGHSH, LQKENI. V gave up 2 bases and J gave up 4 bases, with 14 bases separating them. The CDR3 nucleotides read TGTGCCAGCTCACCAAAAACTACAGGGCCCACCGGGGAGCTGTTTTTT. Residues: CASSPKTTGPTGELFF.

The chain uses TRBV4-2 and TRBJ1-1; 7 positions agree with TRBD1. Germline CDR1 reads LGHNA; CDR2 reads YNFKEQ. V lost 2 bases to trimming and J lost 2 bases; unmatched junction nucleotides: 5. This CDR3 is built from 15 residues. The CDR3 sequence is CASSQLIGGNTEAFF. CDR3 nucleotides: TGTGCCAGCAGCCAATTGATAGGGGGCAACACTGAAGCTTTCTTT.

CDR3 region: CASRDSLNYGYTF. CDR3 bases: TGTGCCAGCAGGGACAGCTTAAACTATGGCTACACCTTC. The chain links TRBV2 to TRBJ1-2; TRBD1 is a possible D gene (6 bases). Trimming pared 6 bases from V and 2 bases from J, leaving 10 bases between. The CDR3 is made up of 13 amino acids. Germline CDR1 is SNHLY and CDR2 is FYNNEI.

This clone appeared once. The chain couples TRBV19 to TRBJ2-1; D assignment may be TRBD1 or TRBD2 (5 bases each). V was clipped by 6 bases and J by 6 bases, with 9 bases between them. Germline V lookup: CDR1 LNHDA, CDR2 SQIVND (reference sequence). This CDR3 spans 12 amino acids. The CDR3 DNA follows: TGTGCCAGTAGGGGGGAAAGCAATGAGCAGTTCTTC. Translating gives CASRGESNEQFF.

V gene TRBV4-2 combines with J gene TRBJ2-7; the D gene is possibly TRBD1 (6 bases). From germline, CDR1 is LGHNA and CDR2 YNFKEQ. The CDR3 runs 14 residues. V was trimmed by 1 base and J by 2 bases, leaving 9 bases between them. This CDR3 is CASSQAPGAYEQYF. The CDR3 region has the DNA TGTGCCAGCAGCCAAGCCCCAGGGGCCTACGAGCAGTACTTC.

The chain combines TRBV7-9 with TRBJ1-3, with TRBD1 as a possible D gene (6 bases). The germline gives CDR1 SEHNR, CDR2 FQNEAQ (reference sequence). The CDR3 totals 15 residues. The V gene lost 5 bases and the J gene lost 0 bases, with 11 bases spanning the gap. CDR3 in amino acids: CASSGGATSGNTIYF. The CDR3 DNA reads TGTGCCAGCAGCGGGGGGGCAACCTCTGGAAACACCATATATTTT. The entire variable domain, with the rest obtained from reference TRBV7-9 and TRBJ1-3, is as follows: DTGVSQNPRHKITKRGQNVTFRCDPISEHNRLYWYRQTLGQGPEFLTYFQNEAQLEKSRLLSDRFSAERPKGSFSTLEIQRTEQGDSAMYLCASSGGATSGNTIYFGEGSWLTVV.

In its sample, this clone was seen once. This chain joins TRBV30 and TRBJ2-7, with D maybe TRBD1 (5 bases). Germline CDR1 GTSNPN, CDR2 SVGIG (reference sequence). The V end lost 8 bases, the J end lost 1 base, and 12 bases lay between the germline ends. The length of the CDR3 is 12 residues. CDR3 coding DNA: TGTGCCCAGGGTGAGAAGTCCTACGAGCAGTACTTC. Translating it yields CAQGEKSYEQYF.